The 31 T cell receptor beta chains below all came from one sample that was sequenced in a study of blood T cell repertoires in COVID-19. Clones were read by immunoSEQ multiplex PCR, and TCRdb kept only the in-frame ones, dropping some. The sample includes some 270,000 clones, around 87% of them seen just once. Specimen: peripheral blood. The source is a woman in her fifties or sixties with COVID-19, enrolled during active disease.

V and J are TRBV5-6 and TRBJ1-5; weak D call: TRBD1 (6 bases). CDR1 is SGHDT, CDR2 YYEEEE, per germline. The CDR3 has 17 amino acids. V shed 5 bases and J shed 0 bases, with 18 bases lying between them. The CDR3 protein is CASSSLSLQGSNQPQHF. In DNA form, the CDR3 reads TGTGCCAGCAGTTCCCTATCCCTACAGGGTAGCAATCAGCCCCAGCATTTT.

The J gene is TRBJ2-5, the V gene TRBV5-4, with 9 positions matching TRBD2. V gave up 4 bases and J gave up 1 base; unmatched junction bases: 5. The germline V gene has CDR1 SGHNT and CDR2 YYREEE (reference sequence). There are 15 residues in the CDR3. CDR3 amino acids: CASSPYSGSQETQYF. In nucleotides, the CDR3 is TGTGCCAGCAGCCCGTATAGCGGGAGCCAAGAGACCCAGTACTTC.

The chain employs TRBV5-5 and TRBJ2-5; TRBD2 aligns across 8 bases. Germline assignment: CDR1 SGHKS and CDR2 YYEKEE (reference sequence). This CDR3 contains 15 residues. V shed 4 bases and J 3 bases; nucleotides not matched to a gene: 8. The CDR3 DNA sequence: TGTGCCAGCAGCCCGGCCGGGACTAGAGAAGAGACCCAGTACTTC. It translates to CASSPAGTREETQYF.

V gene TRBV5-8 combines with J gene TRBJ1-2; D unresolved. Germline V gene sequence: CDR1 SGHTS, CDR2 YDEGEE. V shed 0 bases and J shed 9 bases, with 9 bases lying between them. This CDR3 is built from 12 residues. The CDR3 DNA sequence: TGTGCCAGCAGCTTGGACTTTAACCGCTACACCTTC. Translating it yields CASSLDFNRYTF. The variable domain in full, completed from reference TRBV5-8 and TRBJ1-2, reads EAGVTQSPTHLIKTRGQQATLRCSPISGHTSVYWYQQALGLGLQFLLWYDEGEERNRGNFPPRFSGRQFPNYSSELNVNALELEDSALYLCASSLDFNRYTFGSGTRLTVV.

In its sample, this clone was seen a few times. This chain uses TRBV7-9 with TRBJ1-5; possible D gene TRBD1, 6 bases. This CDR3 has 16 residues. Deletions cut 10 bases from V and 3 bases from J, with 22 bases between. Per the germline V gene, CDR1 is SEHNR and CDR2 is FQNEAQ (reference sequence). CDR3 protein: CAIKDPLQGTNQPQHF. DNA for the CDR3: TGTGCCATTAAAGACCCGTTACAGGGCACCAATCAGCCCCAGCATTTT.

V and J are TRBV9 and TRBJ1-3, with 8 bases aligning to TRBD1. Germline CDR1 and CDR2: SGDLS and YYNGEE. J gave up 2 bases and V 3 bases, and 13 bases lay outside the gene matches. This CDR3 has 18 residues. The CDR3: CASSASKTGQGTGNTIYF. In nucleotides, the CDR3 is TGTGCCAGCAGCGCGAGCAAGACCGGACAGGGCACTGGAAACACCATATATTTT.

The chain combines TRBV18 with TRBJ2-5; D is perhaps TRBD2 (6 bases). This CDR3 spans 17 amino acids. Germline V lookup: CDR1 KGHSH, CDR2 LQKENI. V lost 3 bases to trimming and J lost 2 bases, with 19 bases between them. In DNA form, the CDR3 reads TGTGCCAGCTCACCCGGATTACGAGTGGGGGGTCAAGAGACCCAGTACTTC. It is translated as CASSPGLRVGGQETQYF.

CDR3 loop: CASRETRGRGYTF. CDR3 DNA: TGTGCCAGCAGGGAGACCAGGGGAAGGGGCTACACCTTC. The rearrangement links TRBV7-8 to TRBJ1-2; perhaps TRBD1 as D (6 bases). The germline V gene encodes CDR1 SGHVS and CDR2 FQNEAQ. The CDR3 totals 13 residues. V lost 6 bases and J 8 bases, leaving 16 bases between the germline ends.

This chain connects TRBV4-2 to TRBJ2-7, with TRBD1 identical over 7 bases. Per the germline V gene, CDR1 is LGHNA and CDR2 is YNFKEQ. The CDR3 contains 16 residues. Trimming cost V 1 base and J 4 bases; bases outside gene matches: 10. CDR3 in amino acids: CASSQATRQGRYEQYF. CDR3 nucleotides: TGTGCCAGCAGCCAAGCGACGAGACAGGGTCGGTACGAGCAGTACTTC.

The rearrangement joins TRBV27 to TRBJ1-1; no clear D gene. The CDR3 is 16 residues long. Germline V gene lookup returns CDR1 MNHEY and CDR2 SMNVEV (reference sequence). The V end was cut by 4 bases, the J end by 0 bases, with 15 bases between. CDR3 sequence: CASSSRSGNLNTEAFF. CDR3 nucleotides: TGTGCCAGCAGTTCTCGATCAGGTAACCTGAACACTGAAGCTTTCTTT.

The chain links TRBV6-4 to TRBJ2-3; TRBD2 aligns across 10 bases. V gave up 7 bases and J gave up 6 bases; unmatched junction bases: 25. Germline V gene data show CDR1 as MRHNA and CDR2 as SNTAGT. The CDR3 spans 20 residues. Here the CDR3 DNA reads TGTGCCAGCATGAGGCGTCGGCTAGCGGGGGCGCTCAACAGAGGGGATACGCAGTATTTT. Residues: CASMRRRLAGALNRGDTQYF.

The chain couples TRBV7-9 to TRBJ1-4; 10 bases line up with TRBD1. Trimming removed 6 bases from V and 2 bases from J; junction bases left unmatched: 6. Per germline, CDR1 SEHNR and CDR2 FQNEAQ (reference sequence). This CDR3 region has 16 residues. The CDR3 sequence: CASRGTGAHTNEKLFF. For the CDR3, the DNA is TGTGCCAGCAGGGGGACAGGGGCCCACACTAATGAAAAACTGTTTTTT.

The J gene is TRBJ1-6, the V gene TRBV30; TRBD1 aligns across 8 bases. This CDR3 is built from 16 residues. Germline assignment: CDR1 GTSNPN and CDR2 SVGIG (reference sequence). V was clipped by 2 bases and J by 10 bases; unmatched bases: 13. The DNA of the CDR3 is TGTGCCTGGAGTCCCGGCAGGGGGCTGAGAGGCTCACCCCTCCACTTT. Its translation is CAWSPGRGLRGSPLHF.

This clone has only one observation. The chain employs TRBV25-1 and TRBJ1-1, with D hard to call. V lost 1 base to trimming and J lost 3 bases, with 12 bases between them. The germline CDR1 and CDR2 sequences are MGHDK and SYGVNS. This CDR3 contains 15 residues. CDR3 DNA sequence: TGTGCCAGCAGTGAATTTAGGTCGGGGTACACTGAAGCTTTCTTT. Translated, it gives CASSEFRSGYTEAFF.

The chain is built from TRBV19 and TRBJ2-3, with a weak D call TRBD1 (6 bases). V was shortened by 9 bases and J by 3 bases, with 19 bases between the two germline ends. The CDR3 is made up of 15 amino acids. Per germline, CDR1 LNHDA and CDR2 SQIVND (reference sequence). The CDR3 protein is CASWDNAIGTDTQYF. CDR3 sequence (DNA): TGTGCCAGCTGGGACAACGCCATCGGGACAGATACGCAGTATTTT.

The genes are TRBV6-5 and TRBJ2-7, with unresolved D. Trimming pared 6 bases from V and 0 bases from J, leaving 9 bases between. The germline gives CDR1 MNHEY, CDR2 SVGAGI. The CDR3 sequence is 13 residues long. The chain's CDR3 is CASRFAGSYEQYF. CDR3 DNA: TGTGCCAGCAGGTTCGCAGGCTCCTACGAGCAGTACTTC.

The CDR3 nucleotides are TGTGCCAGCAGGGGGACAGGGGCTGAAGCTTTCTTT. As protein: CASRGTGAEAFF. V and J are TRBV28 and TRBJ1-1; 10 bases map to TRBD1. The CDR3 is 12 amino acids. The ends lost 6 bases at V and 6 bases at J; junction bases unmatched: 1. Per the germline V gene, CDR1 is MDHEN and CDR2 is SYDVKM.

This clone was observed a few times. The chain links TRBV5-5 to TRBJ2-6, with a possible D match to TRBD1 (5 bases). Trimming shortened V by 3 bases and J by 2 bases, and 15 bases separated the two germline ends. The germline V gene has CDR1 SGHKS and CDR2 YYEKEE (reference sequence). The CDR3 contains 17 residues. The CDR3 protein is CASSYGSGPTGANVLTF. CDR3 sequence (DNA): TGTGCCAGCAGCTATGGGTCAGGGCCCACTGGGGCCAACGTCCTGACTTTC.

The chain carries TRBV14 and TRBJ1-1; D not certain. Germline CDR1 reads SGHDN; CDR2 reads FVKESK. CDR3 length: 14 amino acids. V was cut by 1 base and J by 7 bases, with 13 bases left in between. CDR3 protein: CASSQASVGLEAFF. For the CDR3, the DNA is TGTGCCAGCAGCCAAGCGAGCGTTGGCCTTGAAGCTTTCTTT.

The chain carries TRBV27 and TRBJ1-1; unclear D gene. This CDR3 has 13 residues. The V and J ends lost 5 bases and 0 bases respectively, with 7 bases between them. Germline V gene lookup returns CDR1 MNHEY and CDR2 SMNVEV (reference sequence). Written as DNA, the CDR3 is TGTGCCAGCAGTGGCGGCCTGAACACTGAAGCTTTCTTT. Protein product: CASSGGLNTEAFF.

This clone was seen a single time. The chain carries TRBV2 and TRBJ1-6; D remains ambiguous. Germline assignment: CDR1 SNHLY and CDR2 FYNNEI. Trimming cost V 0 bases and J 8 bases, with 8 bases left between them. There are 14 residues in the CDR3. CDR3 nucleotides: TGTGCCAGCAGTGAAGCACGAAGCTATTCACCCCTCCACTTT. This gives the protein CASSEARSYSPLHF. The full variable domain, rest sourced from reference TRBV2 and TRBJ1-6, is EPEVTQTPSHQVTQMGQEVILRCVPISNHLYFYWYRQILGQKVEFLVSFYNNEISEKSEIFDDQFSVERPDGSNFTLKIRSTKLEDSAMYFCASSEARSYSPLHFGNGTRLTVT.

The rearrangement links TRBV19 to TRBJ1-2, with 7 bases lining up with TRBD1. This CDR3 is 15 amino acids long. J was trimmed by 7 bases and V by 6 bases; bases with no gene match: 14. The germline V gene encodes CDR1 LNHDA and CDR2 SQIVND (reference sequence). The CDR3: CASSEIPGQSSGYTF. CDR3 in DNA: TGTGCCAGTAGCGAAATCCCGGGACAGAGCTCTGGCTACACCTTC.

This chain links TRBV5-1 with TRBJ2-7, with a tentative D call TRBD2 (5 bases). This CDR3 is built from 15 residues. Trimming took 5 bases from V and 3 from J, leaving 18 bases between them. Germline V gives CDR1 SGHRS, CDR2 YFSETQ. CDR3 loop: CASRRAGPGVYEQYF. Written as DNA, the CDR3 is TGCGCCAGCAGACGGGCCGGGCCCGGGGTCTACGAGCAGTACTTC.

In its sample, this clone was seen once. V gene TRBV14 combines with J gene TRBJ2-3; D gene uncertain. The CDR3 covers 13 residues. Between the trimmed V and J ends, which lost 5 bases and 0 bases, there was a span of 6 bases. CDR1 and CDR2 from the germline V gene are SGHDN and FVKESK. CDR3 region: CASSLQSTDTQYF. The CDR3 nucleotides read TGTGCCAGCAGCTTACAAAGCACAGATACGCAGTATTTT.

V usage is TRBV5-4 and J usage is TRBJ2-5; TRBD2 matches at 13 bases. This CDR3 spans 16 amino acids. Trimming took 4 bases from V and 4 from J; bases not matched to a gene: 7. Germline CDR1 is SGHNT and CDR2 is YYREEE (reference sequence). CDR3 protein: CASSGDRLAGGETQYF. DNA for the CDR3: TGTGCCAGCAGCGGAGACCGACTAGCGGGAGGAGAGACCCAGTACTTC.

The chain joins TRBV6-5 to TRBJ2-3; 9 bases agree with TRBD1. Germline CDR1 MNHEY, CDR2 SVGAGI. The V segment lost 6 bases and the J segment 2 bases; nucleotides outside the gene matches: 6. The CDR3 sequence is 15 residues long. The CDR3 loop reads CASSTGTGHTDTQYF. Here the CDR3 DNA reads TGTGCCAGCAGCACCGGGACAGGGCACACAGATACGCAGTATTTT.

The chain links TRBV14 to TRBJ1-3; TRBD1 matches at 9 bases. CDR3 size: 16 residues. The germline V gene encodes CDR1 SGHDN and CDR2 FVKESK. V trimming: 4 bases; J trimming: 5 bases; junction bases outside the gene matches: 9. CDR3 nucleotides: TGTGCCAGCAGCCGGGTACTCGACAGGGGGAGAAACACCATATATTTT. This codes for CASSRVLDRGRNTIYF.

The V call is TRBV12-5, the J call TRBJ1-1, with 7 bases aligning to TRBD1. This CDR3 is built from 15 residues. V was pared by 7 bases and J by 1 base, with 9 bases of the junction left unmatched. Germline V CDR1 and CDR2: LGHNT, FRNRAP. The CDR3 coding sequence is TGTGCTAGTGCTAAACCCGGGACAGCGAACACTGAAGCTTTCTTT. Its translation is CASAKPGTANTEAFF.

The table lists this clone with a count of one. The chain carries TRBV3-1 (or the pseudogene TRBV3-2) and TRBJ1-1, with D possibly matching TRBD1 (5 bases). Germline lookup yields CDR1 LGHDT and CDR2 YNNKEL (reference sequence). V was clipped by 2 bases and J by 9 bases, with 13 bases between them. This CDR3 region has 13 residues. CDR3 DNA: TGTGCCAGCAGCCAACGACAGATGCGCAAAGCTTTCTTT. It specifies CASSQRQMRKAFF.

V and J are TRBV9 and TRBJ1-2; D not certain. The CDR3 contains 12 residues. In germline, CDR1 is SGDLS, CDR2 YYNGEE. Trimming removed 3 bases at V and 7 bases at J, with 10 bases between. The CDR3 region is CASSEGGFGYTF. In nucleotides, the CDR3 is TGTGCCAGCAGCGAGGGAGGGTTTGGCTACACCTTC.

The chain joins TRBV27 to TRBJ1-2; TRBD1 is a possible D gene (6 bases). V was shortened by 4 bases and J by 3 bases, with 12 bases between the two germline ends. CDR1 and CDR2 (germline): MNHEY, SMNVEV (reference sequence). The CDR3 spans 14 residues. The CDR3 loop is CASSYRDMDYGYTF. In nucleotides, the CDR3 is TGTGCCAGCAGTTACCGGGACATGGACTATGGCTACACCTTC.